This T cell receptor beta chain is from a study of shared clonotypes between healthy human individuals. TCRdb's table, derived via immunoSEQ multiplex PCR, lists solely in-frame clones and lacks some. The table includes more than 1.2 million clones, approximately 98.5% detected once. V was shortened by 6 bases and J by 1 base, with 7 bases between the two germline ends. The germline CDR1 and CDR2 sequences are SGHDN and FVKESK. The CDR3 is 14 amino acids. The receptor comes from a man aged 30 to 45 in good health. The chain employs TRBV14 and TRBJ2-6, with D unclear. Sequencing was performed on naive CD4+ T cells sorted from blood. Subset described: CD45RA+ positively selected. The CDR3 protein is CASRGISGANVLTF. CDR3 sequence (DNA): TGTGCCAGCAGAGGGATATCTGGGGCCAACGTCCTGACTTTC.